What follows are 2 T cell receptor beta chains derived from one specimen sequenced in a study of a mutant IDH1 vaccine in newly diagnosed glioma. Clones were read by immunoSEQ multiplex PCR, and TCRdb kept only the in-frame ones, dropping some. The sample has 40,000 or so clones, 90% to 95% seen once; the top ten hold over 2%. The sample's time point: week 5, during vaccination. A 20-mer mutant IDH1 peptide at 300 ug was injected subcutaneously with topical imiquimod. Antigens for these TCRs are unknown. The starting material was PBMCs, obtained from a glioma patient whose treatment included an IDH1 peptide vaccine. These receptors were taken from a man aged 45-65 years with glioma.

This rearrangement joins TRBV28 to TRBJ1-5, with TRBD1 matching over 10 bases. Germline V gives CDR1 MDHEN, CDR2 SYDVKM. Unmatched junction bases numbered 11, after V lost 7 bases and J lost 2 bases. This CDR3 is built from 17 residues. The CDR3 protein is CASNRRGQGYGNQPQHF. The CDR3 nucleotides read TGTGCCAGCAACCGAAGGGGACAGGGGTATGGCAATCAGCCCCAGCATTTT. The variable domain in full, completed from reference TRBV28 and TRBJ1-5, reads DVKVTQSSRYLVKRTGEKVFLECVQDMDHENMFWYRQDPGLGLRLIYFSYDVKMKEKGDIPEGYSVSREKKERFSLILESASTNQTSMYLCASNRRGQGYGNQPQHFGDGTRLSIL.

The gene calls are TRBV4-2 and TRBJ1-1, with no clear D. The CDR3 runs to 15 residues. Trimming left V 0 bases short and J 0 bases short, with 8 bases between. Germline loops: CDR1 LGHNA, CDR2 YNFKEQ. CDR3 DNA: TGTGCCAGCAGCCAAGAGGCCCTGATGAACACTGAAGCTTTCTTT. Its protein is CASSQEALMNTEAFF.